This TCR beta chain was recovered during a study of CD8 T cells in ankylosing spondylitis. Regarding the study as a whole: A TCR beta motif of eight highly homologous variants appeared characteristic of ankylosing spondylitis blood.

CDR1 is SQVTM and CDR2 is ANQGSEA in the germline V gene. The CDR3 runs to 17 residues. V lost 1 base, J lost 1 base, and 6 bases stayed unmatched. This clonotype was detected ten times or more. Its antigen is currently unknown. TCRdb analysed the 5' RACE reads with MiXCR anew, one entry per CDR3 protein. The sample consists of 100,000 to 150,000 distinct CDR3 sequences, over 15% of them appearing once. The TCR originated in a male donor with ankylosing spondylitis. This chain links TRBV29-1 with TRBJ2-5, with 13 bases that match TRBD2. Sample: blood, either unsorted or a sorted T cell fraction (not recorded which). The CDR3 sequence is CSVEGGLAGNSQETQYF. DNA for the CDR3: TGCAGCGTTGAAGGGGGACTAGCGGGAAACAGCCAAGAGACCCAGTACTTC. Full variable domain (remainder filled in from reference TRBV29-1 and TRBJ2-5): SAVISQKPSRDICQRGTSLTIQCQVDSQVTMMFWYRQQPGQSLTLIATANQGSEATYESGFVIDKFPISRPNLTFSTLTVSNMSPEDSSIYLCSVEGGLAGNSQETQYFGPGTRLLVL.